What follows is one T cell receptor (beta chain) and its context. Its antigen has not been determined. Base-call qualities are not available, and no considerably larger clone is one nucleotide away. The sample belongs to a study of blood T cell repertoires in COVID-19 (dated by TCRdb to the early 2020s). Regarding the study in general: Samples covering the acute and convalescent phases of COVID-19 were provided by collaborators in the United States, Italy and Spain. The material from the prospective study consisted of cDNA or gDNA derived from T cells, B-cell-depleted T cells, or PBMCs. Samples were obtained from the ongoing ImmuneRACE study (first 160 participants) and from 1,200 or so subjects provided by 6 global collaborators. Where available, HLA class I and class II types were taken from metadata supplied by the sample provider and were not determined by assay-based typing. The repertoires were released in a freely available public database intended as a resource for research on the immune response to SARS-CoV-2. The dataset comprised deeply sampled blood TCRbeta repertoires from subjects exposed to, actively infected with, or recovered from COVID-19. Sample metadata almost always included a de-identified subject ID, COVID-19 status, age in years and sex. The paper's findings and limits, for the study overall: The quantity of clinical and demographic metadata differed by source and by participant and was supplied without curation.

Enrolling through a virtual design, the prospective study's participants ranged in age from roughly 18 to 89 years and lived across 24 United States geographic areas. Cohort assignment in the prospective study relied on participant-reported clinical history from a screening survey and a study questionnaire. ImmuneRACE Cohort 3 recovered participants were defined by two consecutive negative NP/OP PCR tests, healthcare professional clearance, or symptom resolution. In the prospective study, whole blood, serum and a nasopharyngeal or oropharyngeal swab were collected from each participant by mobile phlebotomists. Prospective study participants could optionally give additional blood draws and questionnaires over a roughly two-month period. Prospective study blood samples were shipped either frozen or at room temperature before DNA extraction. The immunoSEQ Assay, a bias-controlled multiplex PCR, was used to amplify TCRbeta CDR3 regions from genomic DNA. The study's own analysis went as follows. The number of nucleated cells in each sample was estimated by amplification of reference gene primers within the assay. To quantify the absolute abundance of each unique TCRbeta CDR3 rearrangement, sequence reads were collapsed and filtered. For each sample, productive Simpson clonality was calculated as the square root of Simpson's diversity index across productive rearrangements. TCRdb stores this immuneACCESS table with in-frame sequences only. Part of the clones is absent; in the studies checked, under half of the shortfall reflects unresolved V genes, and no reason is known for the rest. V, J and clone size are taken as reported in that table, and D and trimming were inferred from the DNA itself. The sample table shows about 160,000 clones, and 80% are seen once. The biggest ten clones account for 3% to 3.5% of the sample.

From its cysteine to its phenylalanine, the CDR3 spans 15 amino acids. The only DNA kept is the CDR3, 45 bases in frame from the first base. V and J are trimmed by 5 bases and 2 bases, and the gene matches miss 8 bases of the junction. For CDR1 and CDR2, the germline V gene lists MNHEY and SVGAGI. The rearranged chain carries TRBV6-5 and TRBJ1-2, with 7 bases matching TRBD1. The sequenced sample consisted of PBMCs or T cells enriched from blood (not recorded which). The sequence was collected from a woman aged 55-69 years who had recovered from COVID-19. The DNA sequence reads TGTGCCAGCAGTCCCAGACAGGGAGCGAACTATGGCTACACCTTC. This translates into CASSPRQGANYGYTF.